One sample yielded the 19 T cell receptor beta chains listed below, sequenced in a study of blood T cell repertoires in COVID-19. Only in-frame clones appear in the TCRdb table, and some are missing; sequencing was by immunoSEQ multiplex PCR. In the table there are about 220,000 clones, around 86% of which are singletons. The specimen was peripheral blood. The receptors originated from a human donor in a cohort sampled during active COVID-19.

V and J are TRBV7-9 and TRBJ2-1, with a possible D match to TRBD1 (5 bases). The germline V and J ends were trimmed by 2 bases and 2 bases, with 10 bases remaining between them. The CDR3 length is 15 residues. CDR1 is SEHNR, CDR2 FQNEAQ, per germline (reference sequence). CDR3 residues: CASSLQGSTYNEQFF. CDR3 nucleotide sequence: TGTGCCAGCAGCTTACAGGGCTCCACCTACAATGAGCAGTTCTTC. The full variable domain, its missing parts supplied by reference TRBV7-9 and TRBJ2-1, is DTGVSQNPRHKITKRGQNVTFRCDPISEHNRLYWYRQTLGQGPEFLTYFQNEAQLEKSRLLSDRFSAERPKGSFSTLEIQRTEQGDSAMYLCASSLQGSTYNEQFFGPGTRLTVL.

The rearrangement links TRBV28 to TRBJ2-7; D may be TRBD2 (5 bases). The germline gives CDR1 MDHEN, CDR2 SYDVKM. V lost 7 bases to trimming and J lost 6 bases, with 13 bases between them. The CDR3 length is 12 residues. In DNA form, the CDR3 reads TGTGCCAGCATACGGGGAGAAGGCGAGCAGTACTTC. Amino acid sequence: CASIRGEGEQYF.

V is TRBV3-1 (or the pseudogene TRBV3-2) and J is TRBJ2-7; the match to TRBD2 covers 8 bases. Germline trimming cut 6 bases from V and 6 bases from J; bases unmatched to any gene: 13. Germline CDR1 and CDR2: LGHDT and YNNKEL (reference sequence). The CDR3 is made up of 15 amino acids. The CDR3 region is CASSTRTSFAGEQYF. In DNA form, the CDR3 reads TGTGCCAGCAGTACACGGACTAGCTTCGCGGGCGAGCAGTACTTC.

The chain couples TRBV5-5 to TRBJ2-5; 9 bases agree with TRBD2. Trimming took 1 base from V and 2 from J; bases not matched to a gene: 6. The length of the CDR3 is 16 residues. Germline V gene lookup returns CDR1 SGHKS and CDR2 YYEKEE (reference sequence). The DNA of the CDR3 is TGTGCCAGCAGCTTGTCTACTAGCGGGCCGCAAGAGACCCAGTACTTC. Translated: CASSLSTSGPQETQYF.

By share, this clone counts as medium-sized (0.01 to 0.1%). V gene TRBV28 combines with J gene TRBJ2-7; possibly TRBD1 for D (5 bases). The germline V gene has CDR1 MDHEN and CDR2 SYDVKM. V was trimmed by 3 bases and J by 0 bases, leaving 9 bases between them. The CDR3 spans 14 residues. In nucleotides, the CDR3 is TGTGCCAGCAGTTTCAAGGGGAACTCCTACGAGCAGTACTTC. The encoded protein is CASSFKGNSYEQYF.

The chain carries TRBV28 and TRBJ1-1; D perhaps matches TRBD1 (5 bases). The germline V gene encodes CDR1 MDHEN and CDR2 SYDVKM. V lost 1 base to trimming and J lost 5 bases, with 14 bases between them. The length of the CDR3 is 15 residues. The CDR3 sequence: CASSLSVQGKTEAFF. The CDR3 DNA reads as TGTGCCAGCAGTTTATCGGTGCAGGGTAAAACTGAAGCTTTCTTT.

The sample holds one count of this clone. The chain combines TRBV6-1 with TRBJ1-2; 8 bases match TRBD1. CDR3 length: 14 amino acids. The germline gives CDR1 MNHNS, CDR2 SASEGT. V lost 3 bases, J lost 13 bases, and 13 bases stayed unmatched. Written as DNA, the CDR3 is TGTGCCAGCAGTGATCGTCAGGGGGGACAGGTTTCCACCTTC. Translating gives CASSDRQGGQVSTF.

This clone was seen a handful of times. The rearrangement joins TRBV5-1 to TRBJ1-1; 8 nucleotides agree with TRBD1. The CDR3 runs 14 residues. Germline V lookup: CDR1 SGHRS, CDR2 YFSETQ. With 5 bases clipped from V and 5 bases from J, the junction kept 8 bases outside the gene matches. CDR3 region: CASRYQGARTEAFF. The CDR3 coding sequence is TGCGCCAGCAGATACCAGGGGGCGCGGACTGAAGCTTTCTTT.

This clone came up once. V usage is TRBV28 and J usage is TRBJ2-7, with a weak D call TRBD2 (6 bases). Germline CDR1 reads MDHEN; CDR2 reads SYDVKM. Trimming cost V 2 bases and J 5 bases, with 13 bases left between them. The CDR3 extends over 14 amino acids. The CDR3 DNA sequence: TGTGCCAGCAGTTTACTCCTAGCGTCCCACGAGCAGTACTTC. This sequence encodes CASSLLLASHEQYF.

In its sample, this clone was seen a few times. The genes are TRBV9 and TRBJ2-7; D gene unclear. With 4 bases removed from V and 7 bases from J, the gap between germline ends came to 15 bases. Germline CDR1 SGDLS, CDR2 YYNGEE. The CDR3 totals 13 residues. CDR3: CASSIRPLGEQYF. The CDR3 DNA sequence: TGTGCCAGCAGCATCAGACCCCTCGGGGAGCAGTACTTC. Combining the CDR3 with reference TRBV9 and TRBJ2-7 gives the whole variable domain DSGVTQTPKHLITATGQRVTLRCSPRSGDLSVYWYQQSLDQGLQFLIQYYNGEERAKGNILERFSAQQFPDLHSELNLSSLELGDSALYFCASSIRPLGEQYFGPGTRLTVT.

This chain joins TRBV19 and TRBJ1-5, with 7 bases identical to TRBD1. The CDR3 consists of 14 residues. The junction had 3 bases not matched to a gene; V was cut back by 2 bases and J by 5 bases. The germline V gene has CDR1 LNHDA and CDR2 SQIVND (reference sequence). Here the CDR3 DNA reads TGTGCCAGTAGTATAAAACAGGGGTATCAGCCCCAGCATTTT. The encoded protein is CASSIKQGYQPQHF.

This chain uses TRBV11-3 with TRBJ1-1; D remains ambiguous. The CDR3 totals 13 residues. Germline V gives CDR1 SGHNT, CDR2 YENEEA. With 1 base removed from V and 1 base from J, the gap between germline ends came to 4 bases. Here the CDR3 reads CASSLVRNTEAFF. CDR3 sequence (DNA): TGTGCCAGCAGCTTAGTCCGGAACACTGAAGCTTTCTTT.

The CDR3 bases are TGTGCCAGCAGTCGGCCCGGGACAGGGGTGGCGATAGCGGGACGGATAGAGACCCAGTACTTC. It translates to CASSRPGTGVAIAGRIETQYF. V and J are TRBV6-2 or TRBV6-3 and TRBJ2-5, with 10 positions matching TRBD1. V shed 5 bases, J shed 4 bases, and the junction held 25 bases outside the gene matches. The germline CDR1 and CDR2 sequences are MNHEY and SVGEGT. This CDR3 region has 21 residues.

The chain recombines TRBV24-1 with TRBJ2-1; 8 bases map to TRBD2. This CDR3 is 16 amino acids long. J gave up 0 bases and V 8 bases, and 8 bases lay outside the gene matches. Germline assignment: CDR1 KGHDR and CDR2 SFDVKD. The CDR3 reads CATKGAGGSSYNEQFF. CDR3 sequence (DNA): TGTGCCACCAAAGGGGCGGGAGGAAGCTCCTACAATGAGCAGTTCTTC.

This chain uses TRBV5-1 with TRBJ2-7; 8 nucleotides agree with TRBD2. This CDR3 has 16 residues. The germline V gene has CDR1 SGHRS and CDR2 YFSETQ. Trimming at V came to 4 bases and at J to 2 bases, leaving 11 bases not matched to a gene. Here the CDR3 reads CASSPEATGGPYEQYF. CDR3 sequence (DNA): TGCGCCAGCAGCCCCGAAGCTACGGGAGGGCCCTACGAGCAGTACTTC.

The V gene is TRBV6-2 or TRBV6-3, the J gene TRBJ1-1, with D perhaps matching TRBD1 (5 bases). CDR3 length equals 14 residues. Germline V gives CDR1 MNHEY, CDR2 SVGEGT. V gave up 6 bases and J gave up 5 bases, with 16 bases separating them. The chain's CDR3 is CASSLGGSGTEAFF. As DNA, the CDR3 is TGTGCCAGCAGCTTGGGGGGGTCGGGGACTGAAGCTTTCTTT.

The V and J genes are TRBV28 and TRBJ2-6, with 8 bases fitting TRBD1. The CDR3 sequence is 18 residues long. The germline gives CDR1 MDHEN, CDR2 SYDVKM. Losses at the gene ends were 10 bases for V and 4 bases for J; bases not matched to a gene: 18. The CDR3 sequence: CATEGAGGALTGANVLTF. The CDR3 coding sequence is TGTGCCACGGAGGGGGCAGGGGGCGCGCTTACCGGGGCCAACGTCCTGACTTTC.

This chain connects TRBV2 to TRBJ2-2; 10 bases align to TRBD1. This CDR3 comprises 15 residues. The V segment lost 5 bases and the J segment 7 bases; nucleotides outside the gene matches: 7. The germline CDR1 and CDR2 sequences are SNHLY and FYNNEI. Here the CDR3 DNA reads TGTGCCAGCAGTCCGGGACAGGGGATGGTCGGGGAGCTGTTTTTT. Its translation: CASSPGQGMVGELFF.

The genes are TRBV4-1 and TRBJ2-1, with D possibly matching TRBD2 (6 bases). This CDR3 comprises 15 residues. Germline V CDR1 and CDR2: MGHRA, YSYEKL. V was trimmed by 1 base and J by 3 bases, leaving 10 bases between them. This chain's CDR3 is CASSQVGRDYNEQFF. The CDR3 DNA sequence: TGCGCCAGCAGCCAAGTCGGGCGGGACTACAATGAGCAGTTCTTC.